Shown below are 7 T cell receptor beta chains from a single sample sequenced in a study of breast tumors, draining lymph nodes, adjacent tissues. Samples came from axillary lymph nodes draining the breast cancer. TCRdb reanalysed the multiplex PCR reads using MiXCR and keeps one entry per CDR3 protein. The sample lists 150,000 to 200,000 distinct CDR3 sequences, around 33% occurring once. The sequenced material came from axillary lymph node tissue. These receptors all come from a female donor with breast cancer. Some clones in this sample may be carry-over from other donors' samples.

As regards this clonotype: This could be a read error, since a much larger clone is one nucleotide away. The chain has TRBV3-1 and TRBJ2-1, with 9 positions matching TRBD2. Germline loops: CDR1 LGHDT, CDR2 YNNKEL (reference sequence). The CDR3 loop spans 15 amino acids. The CDR3 here is CTSSLGLASYNEQFF. The CDR3 DNA reads as TGTACCAGCAGCCTGGGACTAGCATCCTACAATGAGCAGTTCTTC.

The sample holds many counts of this clonotype. The chain is built from TRBV5-1 and TRBJ2-5, with 7 bases identical to TRBD2. V shed 0 bases, J shed 5 bases, and the junction held 4 bases outside the gene matches. The CDR3 spans 14 residues. The germline gives CDR1 SGHRS, CDR2 YFSETQ. CDR3 protein: CASSLAGGMETQYF. DNA of the CDR3: TGCGCCAGCAGCTTGGCCGGGGGGATGGAGACCCAGTACTTC.

Concerning this clonotype itself: The CDR3 ends on some other residue instead of the conserved phenylalanine or tryptophan, so this is likely a read error. This rearrangement joins TRBV25-1 to TRBJ1-6, with D perhaps TRBD1 (5 bases). The CDR3 runs to 15 residues. With 3 bases removed from V and 9 bases from J, the gap between germline ends came to 15 bases. Per germline, CDR1 MGHDK and CDR2 SYGVNS. Written as DNA, the CDR3 is TGTGCCAGCAGTGATGGGGGACGGGTGGGTTCACCCCTCCACTCT. The encoded protein is CASSDGGRVGSPLHS.

This clonotype was detected once. The rearrangement uses TRBV20-1 and TRBJ1-4; D is possibly TRBD1 (6 bases). This CDR3 is 16 amino acids long. V was clipped by 3 bases and J by 5 bases, with 19 bases between them. Germline assignment: CDR1 DFQATT and CDR2 SNEGSKA (reference sequence). The CDR3 nucleotides are TGCAGTGCTAGTTATGGCGGGGGCTCCTACAATGAAAAACTGTTTTTT. It specifies CSASYGGGSYNEKLFF.

Note on this clonotype: Relative to the germline gene, one junction end is altered; a read error may explain this. V usage is TRBV5-1 and J usage is TRBJ1-1; D gene unclear. The CDR3 sequence is 15 residues long. Looked up from germline, CDR1 is SGHRS and CDR2 is YFSETQ. CDR3 loop: CASGLAGSGVAEAFF. The CDR3, as DNA: TGCGCCAGCGGCTTGGCCGGCAGCGGCGTGGCTGAAGCTTTCTTT.

This clonotype was counted between two and nine times. V and J are TRBV28 and TRBJ2-3; perhaps D is TRBD1 or TRBD2 (6 bases each). This CDR3 contains 16 residues. V lost 5 bases and J 1 base, leaving 16 bases between the germline ends. Germline V gives CDR1 MDHEN, CDR2 SYDVKM. The CDR3: CASSKRGRGGTDTQYF. DNA for the CDR3: TGTGCCAGCAGTAAGAGGGGAAGGGGGGGCACAGATACGCAGTATTTT.

This clonotype was detected only a few times. The rearrangement joins TRBV4-2 to TRBJ1-2; a weak D match, TRBD1 (5 bases). Per the germline V gene, CDR1 is LGHNA and CDR2 is YNFKEQ. V was shortened by 4 bases and J by 2 bases, with 17 bases between the two germline ends. The CDR3 contains 16 residues. CDR3 sequence: CASSLTAPAGNYGYTF. The CDR3 bases are TGTGCCAGCAGCCTAACTGCCCCCGCAGGGAACTATGGCTACACCTTC.